This T cell receptor (beta chain) was sequenced during a study of PD-1 blockade in classical Hodgkin lymphoma. Described time point: cycle 4 day 1 (C4D1), after six to seven weeks of nivolumab. In every patient, relapse followed autologous stem cell transplantation, while exposure to brentuximab vedotin differed. Progressive disease, partial response or complete response was each patient's best response. V was cut by 0 bases and J by 9 bases, with 15 bases left in between. This CDR3 comprises 15 residues. The V gene's germline CDR1 is LGHNA and CDR2 YNFKEQ. Generated by immunoSEQ multiplex PCR, the TCRdb table keeps only in-frame clones and is missing some. The data hold about 96,000 clones, with about 93% observed a single time.

The sequence was collected from a human donor with classical Hodgkin lymphoma. The sequences come from peripheral blood mononuclear cells (PBMCs), collected before the fourth cycle of nivolumab. V is TRBV4-2 and J is TRBJ1-5, with TRBD1 as a possible D gene (5 bases). The CDR3 loop is CASSQDGAGSGPQHF. The CDR3 region has the DNA TGTGCCAGCAGCCAAGATGGGGCAGGGAGTGGGCCCCAGCATTTT.